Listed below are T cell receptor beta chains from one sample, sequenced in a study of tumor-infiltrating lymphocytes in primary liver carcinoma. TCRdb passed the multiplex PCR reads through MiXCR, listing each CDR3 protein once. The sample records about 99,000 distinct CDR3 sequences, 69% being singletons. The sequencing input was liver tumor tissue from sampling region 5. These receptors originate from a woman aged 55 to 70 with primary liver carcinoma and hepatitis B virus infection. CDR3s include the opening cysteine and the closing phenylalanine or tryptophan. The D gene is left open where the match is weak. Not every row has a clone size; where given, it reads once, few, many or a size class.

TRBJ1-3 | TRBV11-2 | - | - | CASSLRLQTDNSGNIIYF | TGTGCCAGCAGCTTGCGCCTCCAGACAGATAACTCCGGAAACATCATATATTTT
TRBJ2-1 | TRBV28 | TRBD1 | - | CVSSTPGTGYNEQFF | TGTGTCAGCAGTACCCCCGGGACAGGGTACAATGAGCAGTTCTTC
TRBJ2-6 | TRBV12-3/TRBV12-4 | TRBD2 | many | CASSLRLAGHNVLTF | TGTGCCAGCAGTTTGCGACTAGCGGGGCACAACGTCCTGACTTTC
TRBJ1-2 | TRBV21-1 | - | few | CASSKGPVPLGQFNYGYTF | TGTGCCAGCAGCAAAGGTCCCGTACCCCTTGGACAGTTTAACTATGGCTACACCTTC
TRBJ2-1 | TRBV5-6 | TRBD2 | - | CASSKSSGRSGVNGQFF | TGTGCCAGCAGCAAATCTAGCGGGAGAAGCGGGGTCAATGGGCAGTTCTTC
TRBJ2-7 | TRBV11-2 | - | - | CVSSSNRRVIEQYF | TGTGTCAGCAGCTCCAACCGCAGGGTTATCGAGCAATACTTC
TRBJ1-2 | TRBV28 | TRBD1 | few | CPSRPSPAAGTVVF | TGTCCCAGCAGACCATCACCGGCCGCCGGGACAGTCGTCTTC
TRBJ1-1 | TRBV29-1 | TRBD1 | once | CSAGTASTEAFF | TGCAGCGCCGGGACAGCGAGCACTGAGGCTTTCTTT
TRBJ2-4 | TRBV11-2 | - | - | CARSLVGAPRNIQYF | TGTGCCAGGAGCTTAGTAGGAGCCCCCAGAAACATTCAGTACTTC
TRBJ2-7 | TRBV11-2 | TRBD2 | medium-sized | CASSHLSGKGAYEQYF | TGTGCCAGCAGCCATTTAAGCGGGAAAGGGGCCTACGAGCAGTACTTC
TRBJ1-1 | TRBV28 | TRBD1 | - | CASSRQGVGNTEALF | TGTGCCAGCAGTCGACAGGGGGTCGGGAACACTGAAGCTCTCTTC
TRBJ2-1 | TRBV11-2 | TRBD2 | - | CANSRKTSSTYNEQFF | TGTGCCAATAGCCGAAAGACTAGCAGCACCTACAATGAGCAGTTCTTC
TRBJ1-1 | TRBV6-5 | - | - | CASSTQGRENTEAFF | TGTGCTAGCAGTACTCAGGGACGGGAAAACACTGAAGCTTTCTTT
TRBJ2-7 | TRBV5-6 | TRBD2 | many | CASSSSGRHEQYF | TGTGCCAGCAGCTCCAGCGGGAGACACGAGCAGTACTTC